The 13 T cell receptor beta chains below were found in one sample sequenced in a study of T-cell reconstitution after alpha-beta-depleted transplantation in children (TCRdb year 2016). Libraries were prepared through PCR. Data came from an Illumina HiSeq 2500. To normalize quantification of the TCRbeta repertoire, the TCR libraries were built with molecular barcoding that relied on unique molecular identifiers. Through fastp at Q25 and MiXCR, TCRdb rebuilt clones from the public reads, retaining in-frame beta chains. When rows share a CDR3 protein, they turn into one entry using the most common DNA and genes. The sample table holds about 250,000 distinct CDR3 sequences, of which 24% were seen once. The biggest ten clones account for about 5% of the sample. Read against the paper, the sample's treatment or condition label means: allogeneic hematopoietic cell transplantation with graft depleted of TCRalphabeta T cells and CD19 B cells.

Sample: PBMCs, mostly from graft donor cells, taken 360 days after TCRalphabeta/CD19-depleted stem cell transplant. Receptor source: a female patient aged 2-10 years who had a stem cell transplant for congenital amegakaryocytic thrombocytopenia, so the T cells may come from the graft donor.

A single count supports this clonotype. The CDR3 carries no conserved terminal phenylalanine or tryptophan, so it likely arises from a read error. The chain recombines TRBV6-5 with TRBJ1-2; D is perhaps TRBD1 (6 bases). The CDR3 extends over 14 amino acids. Germline V gives CDR1 MNHEY, CDR2 SVGAGI. The ends were cut back, 4 bases at V and 4 bases at J, with 13 bases in the middle. The CDR3 protein is CASSFTGLGYGYTC. The CDR3 DNA reads as TGTGCCAGCAGTTTCACAGGGCTCGGCTATGGCTACACCTGC.

The sample holds a few counts of this clonotype. This rearrangement joins TRBV28 to TRBJ2-3, with a tentative D call TRBD2 (6 bases). Between the trimmed V and J ends, which lost 7 bases and 4 bases, there was a span of 18 bases. The CDR3 has 15 residues. Germline V lookup: CDR1 MDHEN, CDR2 SYDVKM. This CDR3 is CASTRGGTGSDTQYF. The CDR3 DNA reads TGTGCCAGCACACGGGGCGGGACGGGGTCAGATACGCAGTATTTT.

Comments on this clonotype: A junction end diverges from the germline sequence, so it may reflect a read error. This chain joins TRBV4-1 and TRBJ1-2; D remains unclear. CDR3 length equals 16 residues. Per the germline V gene, CDR1 is MGHRA and CDR2 is YSYEKL. The CDR3 spells CSSSQENSFIYYGYTF. The CDR3 DNA reads TGCTCCAGCAGCCAAGAAAACAGTTTTATTTACTATGGCTACACCTTC.

This rearrangement joins TRBV6-2 or TRBV6-3 to TRBJ2-1, with 9 bases fitting TRBD2. V trimming: 5 bases; J trimming: 0 bases; junction bases outside the gene matches: 2. This CDR3 comprises 15 residues. Germline assignment: CDR1 MNHEY and CDR2 SVGEGT. The CDR3 protein is CASSRLAASYNEQFF. The CDR3, as DNA: TGTGCCAGCAGTCGACTAGCGGCCTCCTACAATGAGCAGTTCTTC.

This clonotype has a handful of counts. The CDR3 spells CASGWRPGEKLFF. Here the CDR3 DNA reads TGTGCCAGCGGGTGGAGGCCGGGCGAAAAACTGTTTTTT. The chain joins TRBV28 to TRBJ1-4; D is undetermined. Germline V gives CDR1 MDHEN, CDR2 SYDVKM. Trimming took off 8 bases at V and 8 bases at J, with 15 bases between the two ends. The CDR3 is 13 residues long.

This clonotype was detected a few times. CDR3 sequence (DNA): TGTGCCAGCAGTTCCGGGTCACGTAATCAGCCCCAGCATTTT. It is translated as CASSSGSRNQPQHF. The chain joins TRBV12-3 or TRBV12-4 to TRBJ1-5; D not certain. The CDR3 is made up of 14 amino acids. V lost 4 bases, J lost 4 bases, and 11 bases lay in between.

This clonotype has at least ten counts. V and J are TRBV7-9 and TRBJ1-4, with D tentatively TRBD1 (6 bases). Trimming took 4 bases from V and 4 from J, leaving 13 bases between them. The CDR3 loop spans 15 amino acids. CDR1 is SEHNR, CDR2 FQNEAQ, per germline (reference sequence). The CDR3 DNA is TGTGCCAGCAGCTCGAAGACAGGCGGTAATGAAAAACTGTTTTTT. Translated, it gives CASSSKTGGNEKLFF.

The rearrangement uses TRBV11-2 and TRBJ2-5, with D unresolved. Between the trimmed V and J ends, which lost 5 bases and 5 bases, there was a span of 12 bases. In germline, CDR1 is SGHAT, CDR2 FQNNGV. This CDR3 has 13 amino acids. The CDR3 region is CASSPISAETQYF. In nucleotides, the CDR3 is TGTGCCAGCAGCCCTATTTCGGCGGAGACCCAGTACTTC.

The genes are TRBV4-1 and TRBJ2-4; 8 nucleotides align to TRBD2. V shed 2 bases and J 1 base; nucleotides not matched to a gene: 7. Germline loops: CDR1 MGHRA, CDR2 YSYEKL. This CDR3 is built from 17 residues. This CDR3 is CASSQNGRGVAKNIQYF. Here the CDR3 DNA reads TGCGCCAGCAGCCAAAATGGGCGGGGGGTGGCCAAAAACATTCAGTACTTC.

This clonotype was picked up a small number of times. The genes are TRBV12-3 or TRBV12-4 and TRBJ2-4; D remains unclear. Between the trimmed V and J ends, which lost 3 bases and 4 bases, there was a span of 13 bases. This CDR3 contains 15 residues. DNA for the CDR3: TGTGCCAGCAGTTTGAACTCCCGGCCAAAAAACATTCAGTACTTC. Its translation is CASSLNSRPKNIQYF.

Notes on this clonotype: In this CDR3 the conserved last residue, phenylalanine or tryptophan, is missing, so a read error is likely. The chain is built from TRBV2 and TRBJ2-2; 7 bases match TRBD2. The CDR3 covers 14 residues. Trimming at V came to 10 bases and at J to 3 bases, leaving 8 bases not matched to a gene. Germline-derived CDR1 and CDR2 are SNHLY and FYNNEI. In DNA form, the CDR3 reads TGTGCCACTCGGGAGGAGATGTACACCGGGGAGCTGTTTTCT. This gives the protein CATREEMYTGELFS.

The chain uses TRBV7-9 and TRBJ2-1, with 10 bases fitting TRBD2. CDR3 size: 15 residues. V trimming: 2 bases; J trimming: 7 bases; junction bases outside the gene matches: 5. Germline V gene data show CDR1 as SEHNR and CDR2 as FQNEAQ (reference sequence). The CDR3 loop is CASSLWLTSGNEQFF. The DNA of the CDR3 is TGTGCCAGCAGCTTATGGTTGACTAGCGGGAATGAGCAGTTCTTC.

The chain employs TRBV28 and TRBJ2-4; D is undetermined. Germline CDR1 is MDHEN and CDR2 is SYDVKM. The CDR3 is made up of 16 amino acids. V lost 4 bases to trimming and J lost 0 bases, with 13 bases between them. The CDR3 sequence is CASSSRIFLAKNIQYF. In DNA form, the CDR3 reads TGTGCCAGCAGTTCCCGGATATTCCTAGCCAAAAACATTCAGTACTTC. Full variable domain (rest looked up from reference TRBV28 and TRBJ2-4): DVKVTQSSRYLVKRTGEKVFLECVQDMDHENMFWYRQDPGLGLRLIYFSYDVKMKEKGDIPEGYSVSREKKERFSLILESASTNQTSMYLCASSSRIFLAKNIQYFGAGTRLSVL.